The 24 T cell receptor beta chains below were found in one sample sequenced in a study of cytomegalovirus exposure and HLA in healthy donors. Use of 60 Vbeta and 13 Jbeta primers characterized the PCR. Generated by immunoSEQ multiplex PCR, the TCRdb table keeps only in-frame clones and is missing some. The repertoire has 160,000 or so clones, roughly 85% of them found once; the top ten carry under 2.5%. Sequences were obtained from PBMCs. Receptors originate from a man between 35 and 55 years old in good health and CMV-seronegative.

This rearrangement joins TRBV27 to TRBJ1-2; tentative D call: TRBD1 (6 bases). Germline V gene sequence: CDR1 MNHEY, CDR2 SMNVEV (reference sequence). The CDR3 has 12 amino acids. The V end lost 6 bases, the J end lost 3 bases, and 8 bases lay between the germline ends. CDR3 DNA: TGTGCCAGCAGGGACAGATACTATGGCTACACCTTC. Protein product: CASRDRYYGYTF.

This clone was detected once. V usage is TRBV5-6 and J usage is TRBJ2-5; D perhaps matches TRBD2 (5 bases). CDR1 SGHDT and CDR2 YYEEEE come from the germline V gene. There are 12 residues in the CDR3. The V end was cut by 0 bases, the J end by 5 bases, with 5 bases between. This CDR3 reads CASSLGEETQYF. CDR3 nucleotides: TGTGCCAGCAGCTTGGGGGAGGAGACCCAGTACTTC.

The V and J genes are TRBV28 and TRBJ2-7; D may be TRBD2 (7 bases). The CDR3 has 12 residues. The ends were cut back, 6 bases at V and 7 bases at J, with 13 bases in the middle. Germline V gene lookup returns CDR1 MDHEN and CDR2 SYDVKM. The CDR3 DNA follows: TGTGCCAGCAGGGGGGGGCAGGTGGAGCAGTACTTC. As protein: CASRGGQVEQYF.

V is TRBV28 and J is TRBJ1-1; D possibly corresponds to TRBD1 (6 bases). The V end lost 6 bases, the J end lost 0 bases, and 14 bases lay between the germline ends. This CDR3 is 15 amino acids long. Germline V gene sequence: CDR1 MDHEN, CDR2 SYDVKM. The CDR3 DNA follows: TGTGCCAGCAGGCCACAGGGACGGGTGAACACTGAAGCTTTCTTT. Translation gives CASRPQGRVNTEAFF.

CDR3 sequence (DNA): TGTGCCAGCGGGGGGAGGGGCCAGGAAGAGCAGTACTTC. It is translated as CASGGRGQEEQYF. V gene TRBV28 combines with J gene TRBJ2-7; 7 bases line up with TRBD2. The V gene end was trimmed by 8 bases and the J gene end by 7 bases; junction bases not matched to a gene: 11. The length of the CDR3 is 13 residues. Germline assignment: CDR1 MDHEN and CDR2 SYDVKM.

The rearrangement joins TRBV19 to TRBJ2-1; 13 nucleotides align to TRBD2. The J segment lost 4 bases and the V segment lost 10 bases, leaving 7 bases of the junction unmatched. CDR3 length: 15 residues. Germline assignment: CDR1 LNHDA and CDR2 SQIVND (reference sequence). The CDR3 bases are TGTGCCACCAAACAACTAGCGGGGGGGTACAATGAGCAGTTCTTC. Amino acid sequence: CATKQLAGGYNEQFF.

V is TRBV5-1 and J is TRBJ2-1; 11 bases fit TRBD1. The CDR3 contains 16 residues. V lost 4 bases and J lost 3; bases outside the gene matches: 6. Germline-derived CDR1 and CDR2 are SGHRS and YFSETQ. CDR3 coding DNA: TGCGCCAGCAGCCCGGCGGGGACAGGGGGCTACAATGAGCAGTTCTTC. Residues: CASSPAGTGGYNEQFF.

This rearrangement joins TRBV6-1 to TRBJ1-2; D remains unclear. Germline CDR1 MNHNS, CDR2 SASEGT. CDR3 length: 15 amino acids. Trimming removed 4 bases from V and 0 bases from J, with 12 bases in between. This CDR3 reads CASSVSVLANYGYTF. The DNA of the CDR3 is TGTGCCAGCAGTGTTTCGGTTCTAGCTAACTATGGCTACACCTTC.

V is TRBV27 and J is TRBJ2-3; D may be TRBD2 (6 bases). The germline V gene encodes CDR1 MNHEY and CDR2 SMNVEV (reference sequence). V was shortened by 8 bases and J by 0 bases, with 15 bases between the two germline ends. This CDR3 contains 15 residues. This CDR3 reads CASSQLLASTDTQYF. DNA for the CDR3: TGTGCCAGCTCACAGCTACTAGCTAGCACAGATACGCAGTATTTT.

The chain uses TRBV5-4 and TRBJ2-7; possible D gene TRBD2, 7 bases. The length of the CDR3 is 14 residues. Germline-derived CDR1 and CDR2 are SGHNT and YYREEE (reference sequence). V lost 4 bases and J lost 6, with 17 bases in between. CDR3 in DNA: TGTGCCAGCAGCCGTGGAGGGGGGGGTCGCGAGCAGTACTTC. Protein: CASSRGGGGREQYF.

This rearrangement joins TRBV14 to TRBJ1-1; possible D gene TRBD1, 5 bases. The germline V gene encodes CDR1 SGHDN and CDR2 FVKESK. The CDR3 extends over 15 amino acids. V was clipped by 4 bases and J by 1 base, with 13 bases between them. CDR3 DNA: TGTGCCAGCAGCCCATGGAAGGGGCCGAACACTGAAGCTTTCTTT. Amino acid sequence: CASSPWKGPNTEAFF.

V and J are TRBV10-3 and TRBJ2-7, with TRBD1 identical over 8 bases. Germline V CDR1 and CDR2: ENHRY, SYGVKD. The J segment lost 0 bases and the V segment lost 7 bases, leaving 2 bases of the junction unmatched. This CDR3 contains 13 residues. CDR3 nucleotide sequence: TGTGCCATCACGGGACAGGACTCCTACGAGCAGTACTTC. As protein: CAITGQDSYEQYF.

This clone was observed once. This chain uses TRBV13 with TRBJ2-5; the D gene is possibly TRBD2 (6 bases). The germline V gene has CDR1 PRHDT and CDR2 FYEKMQ (reference sequence). The V end was cut by 3 bases, the J end by 5 bases, with 16 bases between. The CDR3 runs to 15 residues. The CDR3 here is CASSFLVGEEETQYF. The CDR3 region has the DNA TGTGCCAGCAGCTTTTTGGTAGGGGAGGAGGAGACCCAGTACTTC.

The chain is built from TRBV19 and TRBJ1-2; possible D gene TRBD1, 6 bases. CDR1 and CDR2 (germline): LNHDA, SQIVND (reference sequence). V dropped 11 bases and J dropped 7 bases, with 23 bases sitting between them. The CDR3 has 14 amino acids. Here the CDR3 reads CASQPDSGEVGYTF. Here the CDR3 DNA reads TGTGCCTCCCAGCCGGACAGTGGAGAGGTTGGCTACACCTTC.

V is TRBV9 and J is TRBJ1-4, with TRBD1 identical over 11 bases. The CDR3 spans 15 residues. V was clipped by 4 bases and J by 8 bases; unmatched bases: 7. The V gene's germline CDR1 is SGDLS and CDR2 YYNGEE. The CDR3 sequence is CASSPRTGGKEKLFF. DNA of the CDR3: TGTGCCAGCAGCCCCCGGACAGGGGGCAAAGAAAAACTGTTTTTT.

This clone was detected a few times. The germline gene is not matched at one end of the junction; a read error may be the cause. This CDR3 reads CSSSKLEVSSGNTIYF. CDR3 bases: TGTTCCAGCAGCAAGCTAGAAGTGAGCTCTGGAAACACCATATATTTT. The V call is TRBV7-9, the J call TRBJ1-3; D gene ambiguous. The germline V gene has CDR1 SEHNR and CDR2 FQNEAQ (reference sequence). The CDR3 runs 16 residues.

The gene calls are TRBV6-1 and TRBJ2-7, with a possible D match to TRBD2 (7 bases). Germline CDR1 is MNHNS and CDR2 is SASEGT. The V end lost 4 bases, the J end lost 3 bases, and 16 bases lay between the germline ends. The CDR3 totals 15 residues. The CDR3 region has the DNA TGTGCCAGCAGTGGAAGCCCCGGGGGGCACTACGAGCAGTACTTC. Translation gives CASSGSPGGHYEQYF.

The rearrangement uses TRBV2 and TRBJ2-5, with TRBD1 identical over 8 bases. After removal of 6 bases from V and 0 bases from J, the junction contained 3 bases not matched to a gene. The CDR3 consists of 14 residues. The germline V gene has CDR1 SNHLY and CDR2 FYNNEI. In DNA form, the CDR3 reads TGTGCCAGCAGCCGGGACAGGTACCAAGAGACCCAGTACTTC. Its protein product is CASSRDRYQETQYF. Combining the CDR3 with reference TRBV2 and TRBJ2-5 gives the whole variable domain EPEVTQTPSHQVTQMGQEVILRCVPISNHLYFYWYRQILGQKVEFLVSFYNNEISEKSEIFDDQFSVERPDGSNFTLKIRSTKLEDSAMYFCASSRDRYQETQYFGPGTRLLVL.

This clone was recorded only once. The gene calls are TRBV4-2 and TRBJ2-7, with 7 bases identical to TRBD2. The CDR3 sequence is 15 residues long. V lost 4 bases to trimming and J lost 2 bases; unmatched junction nucleotides: 8. The germline V gene has CDR1 LGHNA and CDR2 YNFKEQ. The CDR3 DNA reads TGTGCCAGCAGCCCGGCCGGGACTACAGCCTACGAGCAGTACTTC. It is translated as CASSPAGTTAYEQYF.

This sequence joins TRBV7-8 and TRBJ2-1; 8 nucleotides match TRBD1. V gave up 5 bases and J gave up 3 bases; unmatched junction bases: 6. CDR3 size: 15 residues. Germline V gives CDR1 SGHVS, CDR2 FQNEAQ. The CDR3 bases are TGTGCCAGCAGCCTTCTGGACAGGGACTACAATGAGCAGTTCTTC. Protein: CASSLLDRDYNEQFF. The complete variable domain, with remaining parts taken from reference TRBV7-8 and TRBJ2-1, reads GAGVSQSPRYKVAKRGQDVALRCDPISGHVSLFWYQQALGQGPEFLTYFQNEAQLDKSGLPSDRFFAERPEGSVSTLKIQRTQQEDSAVYLCASSLLDRDYNEQFFGPGTRLTVL.

J is TRBJ1-6 and V is TRBV10-3, with TRBD1 as a possible D gene (6 bases). V was cut by 0 bases and J by 4 bases, with 7 bases left in between. The CDR3 consists of 15 residues. From germline, CDR1 is ENHRY and CDR2 SYGVKD. CDR3 residues: CAISESDSYNSPLHF. CDR3 nucleotides: TGTGCCATCAGTGAGTCGGACAGTTATAATTCACCCCTCCACTTT.

A remark on this clone: The sample holds other DNA sequences that translate to the same CDR3. J is TRBJ2-1 and V is TRBV19; TRBD1 is a possible D gene (6 bases). The length of the CDR3 is 15 residues. In germline, CDR1 is LNHDA, CDR2 SQIVND (reference sequence). Trimming left V 6 bases short and J 0 bases short, with 12 bases between. CDR3 sequence reads: CASRTDRSSYNEQFF. The CDR3 nucleotides are TGTGCCAGTAGGACGGACAGAAGCTCCTACAATGAGCAGTTCTTC. Looking up the rest from reference TRBV19 and TRBJ2-1 gives the full variable domain: DGGITQSPKYLFRKEGQNVTLSCEQNLNHDAMYWYRQDPGQGLRLIYYSQIVNDFQKGDIAEGYSVSREKKESFPLTVTSAQKNPTAFYLCASRTDRSSYNEQFFGPGTRLTVL.

The chain recombines TRBV28 with TRBJ2-5, with a tentative D call TRBD1 (5 bases). Looked up from germline, CDR1 is MDHEN and CDR2 is SYDVKM. Trimming stripped 8 bases from V and 5 bases from J, with 12 bases between. CDR3 length equals 12 residues. This chain's CDR3 is CASGSGWETQYF. CDR3 in DNA: TGTGCCAGCGGTTCAGGGTGGGAGACCCAGTACTTC. Full variable domain (rest looked up from reference TRBV28 and TRBJ2-5): DVKVTQSSRYLVKRTGEKVFLECVQDMDHENMFWYRQDPGLGLRLIYFSYDVKMKEKGDIPEGYSVSREKKERFSLILESASTNQTSMYLCASGSGWETQYFGPGTRLLVL.

This clone has just one count. This sequence joins TRBV28 and TRBJ1-5; the D gene is possibly TRBD1 (6 bases). Per germline, CDR1 MDHEN and CDR2 SYDVKM. Trimming took off 8 bases at V and 10 bases at J, with 21 bases between the two ends. This CDR3 contains 14 residues. The CDR3 protein is CASAPRGTSRPQHF. The DNA of the CDR3 is TGTGCCAGCGCCCCTCGAGGGACATCTCGACCCCAGCATTTT. The variable domain in full, completed from reference TRBV28 and TRBJ1-5, reads DVKVTQSSRYLVKRTGEKVFLECVQDMDHENMFWYRQDPGLGLRLIYFSYDVKMKEKGDIPEGYSVSREKKERFSLILESASTNQTSMYLCASAPRGTSRPQHFGDGTRLSIL.